Sequencing of this T cell receptor (beta chain) was carried out in a study of blood T cell repertoires in COVID-19. The CDR3 totals 16 residues. Germline V lookup: CDR1 SGHAT, CDR2 FQNNGV. V was pared by 5 bases and J by 7 bases, with 13 bases of the junction left unmatched. Using immunoSEQ multiplex PCR, the repertoire was profiled, and TCRdb retains in-frame clones only, with some absent. This sample has about 270,000 clones, with approximately 86% found just once. The sample comprised PBMCs or T cells enriched from blood (not recorded which). This receptor was identified in a woman aged 25 to 39 who had recovered from COVID-19. The chain joins TRBV11-2 to TRBJ2-3, with 9 bases identical to TRBD1. CDR3 residues: CASSVGGTGTPHTQYF. DNA of the CDR3: TGTGCCAGCAGCGTTGGGGGGACAGGGACCCCGCATACGCAGTATTTT.